This TCR beta chain was sequenced for a study of identifying expanded T cells in peripheral blood. Germline CDR1 reads MDHEN; CDR2 reads SYDVKM. This CDR3 is 17 amino acids long. The V segment lost 6 bases and the J segment 7 bases; nucleotides outside the gene matches: 16. This table comes from immunoSEQ multiplex PCR, and its TCRdb copy is limited to in-frame clones, with some not included. The sample includes under 150,000 clones, 86% of them seen just once. The chain is built from TRBV28 and TRBJ2-1; 9 bases are a match to TRBD2. This receptor was identified in a person aged 18 to 75 in good health. What was sequenced was blood. The CDR3 loop reads CASRPPFLAGVSNEQFF. CDR3 in DNA: TGTGCCAGCAGACCCCCTTTTTTAGCGGGAGTGAGTAATGAGCAGTTCTTC.